This TCR beta chain was profiled in a study of T cell changes during pregnancy in multiple sclerosis. Profiled with immunoSEQ multiplex PCR; TCRdb holds only in-frame clones, not every one. Here the sample spans 56,000 or so clones, around 91% being singletons. In this sample, this clone turned up once. The sample in question was peripheral blood, obtained after pregnancy. The sequence was collected from a female donor with multiple sclerosis, enrolled in a pregnancy study.

The DNA for the CDR3 is TGTGCCAGCAGCCGGGGGGGGAGTGACACCGGGGAGCTGTTTTTT. It codes for CASSRGGSDTGELFF. The rearrangement uses TRBV5-4 and TRBJ2-2, with 8 nucleotides matching TRBD2. The germline V gene has CDR1 SGHNT and CDR2 YYREEE (reference sequence). With 4 bases clipped from V and 3 bases from J, the junction kept 5 bases outside the gene matches. This CDR3 has 15 amino acids. The entire variable domain, with the rest obtained from reference TRBV5-4 and TRBJ2-2, is as follows: ETGVTQSPTHLIKTRGQQVTLRCSSQSGHNTVSWYQQALGQGPQFIFQYYREEENGRGNFPPRFSGLQFPNYSSELNVNALELDDSALYLCASSRGGSDTGELFFGEGSRLTVL.